The next 14 T cell receptor beta chains were all read from a single sample in a study of cytomegalovirus exposure and HLA in healthy donors. The PCR contained 60 Vbeta and 13 Jbeta primers. Some clones are missing from TCRdb's copy, which holds only in-frame ones; the method was immunoSEQ multiplex PCR. The sample yields about 150,000 clones, nearly 85% seen once. What was sequenced was PBMCs. The receptors come from a male donor in good health and CMV-seronegative.

The chain links TRBV5-6 to TRBJ2-1; TRBD1 aligns across 12 bases. From germline, CDR1 is SGHDT and CDR2 YYEEEE. CDR3 length: 15 residues. The junction had 5 bases not matched to a gene; V was cut back by 4 bases and J by 6 bases. The CDR3 nucleotides are TGTGCCAGCAGCGGGGGACAGGGGGCGGCCAATGAGCAGTTCTTC. As protein: CASSGGQGAANEQFF.

The chain employs TRBV5-5 and TRBJ2-7; possibly TRBD1 for D (6 bases). The CDR3 is 15 amino acids. Germline V gene lookup returns CDR1 SGHKS and CDR2 YYEKEE (reference sequence). V was pared by 1 base and J by 0 bases, with 11 bases between. The CDR3 is CASSLIWTVSYEQYF. CDR3 coding DNA: TGTGCCAGCAGCTTGATTTGGACAGTCTCCTACGAGCAGTACTTC.

The gene calls are TRBV7-2 and TRBJ2-7; TRBD2 might be the D (5 bases). V was cut by 5 bases and J by 0 bases, with 14 bases left in between. CDR1 and CDR2 (germline): SGHTA, FQGNSA. The length of the CDR3 is 15 residues. The CDR3 DNA is TGTGCCAGCAGCCTTCGCGGGCACATCTCCTACGAGCAGTACTTC. The encoded protein is CASSLRGHISYEQYF.

The chain recombines TRBV30 with TRBJ2-4; 7 bases line up with TRBD1. CDR1 GTSNPN and CDR2 SVGIG come from the germline V gene (reference sequence). The V gene end was trimmed by 5 bases and the J gene end by 3 bases; junction bases not matched to a gene: 1. The CDR3 runs to 12 residues. CDR3 coding DNA: TGTGCCTGGGGGGACAGCAAAAACATTCAGTACTTC. Translating it yields CAWGDSKNIQYF.

The V call is TRBV9, the J call TRBJ1-1; 7 bases line up with TRBD1. Germline assignment: CDR1 SGDLS and CDR2 YYNGEE. The CDR3 is made up of 14 amino acids. Trimming took 3 bases from V and 0 from J; bases not matched to a gene: 2. CDR3 loop: CASSAGTVNTEAFF. DNA of the CDR3: TGTGCCAGCAGCGCCGGGACAGTGAACACTGAAGCTTTCTTT.

V is TRBV5-1 and J is TRBJ2-3; no firm D call. V was clipped by 4 bases and J by 1 base, with 10 bases between them. The CDR3 totals 14 residues. The germline CDR1 and CDR2 sequences are SGHRS and YFSETQ. CDR3 nucleotides: TGCGCCAGCAGCCCTACTATGGGCACAGATACGCAGTATTTT. Translated, it gives CASSPTMGTDTQYF.

J is TRBJ2-3 and V is TRBV27, with a weak D call TRBD1 (6 bases). This CDR3 spans 13 amino acids. V lost 7 bases to trimming and J lost 2 bases, with 10 bases between them. Germline lookup yields CDR1 MNHEY and CDR2 SMNVEV (reference sequence). In DNA form, the CDR3 reads TGTGCCAGCAAAAGGGGGACCACAGATACGCAGTATTTT. Protein product: CASKRGTTDTQYF.

This clone was seen a single time. V gene TRBV18 combines with J gene TRBJ2-5, with unresolved D. This CDR3 has 14 amino acids. Per the germline V gene, CDR1 is KGHSH and CDR2 is LQKENI. With 4 bases removed from V and 1 base from J, the gap between germline ends came to 10 bases. CDR3: CASSRAGSQETQYF. The CDR3 DNA sequence: TGTGCCAGCTCACGAGCAGGATCCCAAGAGACCCAGTACTTC.

This clone turned up a few times. The chain links TRBV2 to TRBJ2-1; D may be TRBD1 (5 bases). The CDR3 runs to 13 residues. V shed 3 bases and J shed 8 bases, with 11 bases lying between them. Germline lookup yields CDR1 SNHLY and CDR2 FYNNEI. CDR3 sequence reads: CASSDVQVDEQFF. The CDR3 bases are TGTGCCAGCAGTGATGTACAGGTGGATGAGCAGTTCTTC.

CDR3: CASSLKGGGQPQHF. DNA for the CDR3: TGTGCCAGCAGTCTCAAGGGGGGGGGTCAGCCCCAGCATTTT. The genes are TRBV27 and TRBJ1-5; D possibly corresponds to TRBD1 (6 bases). The V and J ends lost 5 bases and 6 bases respectively, with 14 bases between them. CDR1 and CDR2 (germline): MNHEY, SMNVEV (reference sequence). The length of the CDR3 is 14 residues.

V usage is TRBV9 and J usage is TRBJ2-5; D is possibly TRBD1 (6 bases). The V and J ends lost 5 bases and 3 bases respectively, with 11 bases between them. Germline CDR1 SGDLS, CDR2 YYNGEE. The CDR3 covers 13 residues. CDR3 amino acids: CASRVTGKETQYF. CDR3 bases: TGTGCCAGCAGGGTGACAGGAAAAGAGACCCAGTACTTC.

The CDR3 nucleotides are TGTGCCAGCAGTTTAAGGCAGGGCGGTTTCTCACCCCTCCACTTT. This translates into CASSLRQGGFSPLHF. V is TRBV28 and J is TRBJ1-6; D may be TRBD1 (5 bases). Germline-derived CDR1 and CDR2 are MDHEN and SYDVKM. V shed 2 bases and J shed 10 bases, with 15 bases lying between them. CDR3 length equals 15 residues.

The CDR3 DNA reads as TGTGCCAGCAGTGGACAGGGACTCTACAATCAGCCCCAGCATTTT. It translates to CASSGQGLYNQPQHF. V gene TRBV6-1 combines with J gene TRBJ1-5; 7 bases match TRBD1. The length of the CDR3 is 15 residues. The junction had 6 bases not matched to a gene; V was cut back by 4 bases and J by 3 bases. Germline V CDR1 and CDR2: MNHNS, SASEGT.

This chain joins TRBV2 and TRBJ2-7, with TRBD2 matching 8 bases. The CDR3 consists of 15 residues. Trimming cost V 8 bases and J 0 bases; bases outside gene matches: 9. Germline CDR1 reads SNHLY; CDR2 reads FYNNEI. The CDR3 region has the DNA TGTGCCAGCCAGATACTAGCGGCGAGCTCCTACGAGCAGTACTTC. It yields the protein CASQILAASSYEQYF.